The 26 T cell receptor beta chains presented below share a single source sample, sequenced in a study of cytomegalovirus exposure and HLA in healthy donors (dated by TCRdb to the late 2010s). Receptors were amplified or captured by the immunoSEQ multiplex PCR assay. The multiplex PCR relied on a mix of 60 forward primers for TCR Vbeta segments and 13 reverse primers for TCR Jbeta segments. TCRdb re-hosts the immuneACCESS table, in-frame sequences only. Its copies lack some clones; in the studies checked, an unresolved V gene accounts for under half of them, and the cause for the rest is not known. The sample table holds under 130,000 clones, of which more than 75% were seen once. The top ten hold under 13% of the sample. Sequenced input: PBMCs. The origin of the receptors is a woman aged 18-35 years in good health and CMV-seropositive.

The chain is built from TRBV4-1 and TRBJ1-5, with a possible D match to TRBD1 (5 bases). V dropped 0 bases and J dropped 0 bases, with 12 bases sitting between them. CDR1 is MGHRA and CDR2 is YSYEKL in the germline V gene. CDR3 length: 17 amino acids. CDR3 in amino acids: CASSQDPADISNQPQHF. The DNA of the CDR3 is TGCGCCAGCAGCCAAGATCCCGCGGACATTAGCAATCAGCCCCAGCATTTT.

The chain carries TRBV7-2 and TRBJ2-2; maybe TRBD1 (5 bases). Germline V CDR1 and CDR2: SGHTA, FQGNSA. The CDR3 is made up of 13 amino acids. Here the CDR3 reads CVWWWGNTGELFF. CDR3 DNA sequence: TGTGTCTGGTGGTGGGGCAACACCGGGGAGCTGTTTTTT.

This rearrangement joins TRBV28 to TRBJ2-5; 7 nucleotides agree with TRBD2. Near its end, the DNA agrees better with TRBJ2-7, so the J call may be wrong. There are 13 residues in the CDR3. The germline V gene has CDR1 MDHEN and CDR2 SYDVKM. The CDR3 sequence: CAVGSGYSYEQYF. The CDR3 nucleotides read TGTGCCGTGGGTAGCGGGTACTCCTACGAGCAGTACTTC.

V and J are TRBV5-6 and TRBJ2-3, with D tentatively TRBD1 (5 bases). The germline V gene has CDR1 SGHDT and CDR2 YYEEEE. V was pared by 4 bases and J by 3 bases, with 18 bases between. The CDR3 length is 16 residues. CDR3 DNA: TGTGCCAGCAGCCTACGGATCAGGGCGTCTACAGATACGCAGTATTTT. Translated, it gives CASSLRIRASTDTQYF.

This clone came up a few times. The chain couples TRBV25-1 to TRBJ1-2; tentatively, D is TRBD1 (5 bases). Germline V gives CDR1 MGHDK, CDR2 SYGVNS. Trimming removed 0 bases at V and 7 bases at J, with 6 bases between. The CDR3 sequence is 12 residues long. CDR3 DNA: TGTGCCAGCAGTGAATATCAGGGTGGCTACACCTTC. Its protein product is CASSEYQGGYTF.

This rearrangement joins TRBV18 to TRBJ2-7, with 7 bases matching TRBD1. V dropped 3 bases and J dropped 3; count of bases not matched to a gene: 2. The CDR3 consists of 13 residues. Germline-derived CDR1 and CDR2 are KGHSH and LQKENI. In DNA form, the CDR3 reads TGTGCCAGCTCACCGGGACAGCACTACGAGCAGTACTTC. Translated, it gives CASSPGQHYEQYF. The complete variable domain, with remaining parts taken from reference TRBV18 and TRBJ2-7, reads NAGVMQNPRHLVRRRGQEARLRCSPMKGHSHVYWYRQLPEEGLKFMVYLQKENIIDESGMPKERFSAEFPKEGPSILRIQQVVRGDSAAYFCASSPGQHYEQYFGPGTRLTVT.

This clone was observed a handful of times. The chain recombines TRBV4-1 with TRBJ1-1, with a tentative D call TRBD1 (5 bases). V shed 0 bases and J shed 11 bases, with 13 bases lying between them. The CDR3 has 13 amino acids. Germline V gene lookup returns CDR1 MGHRA and CDR2 YSYEKL. CDR3: CASSQDLETEAFF. DNA for the CDR3: TGCGCCAGCAGCCAAGATCTGGAGACAGAGGCTTTCTTT.

The J gene is TRBJ1-1, the V gene TRBV13; no clear D gene. Germline V lookup: CDR1 PRHDT, CDR2 FYEKMQ (reference sequence). Trimming shortened V by 1 base and J by 2 bases, and 8 bases separated the two germline ends. The CDR3 is 14 residues long. Here the CDR3 DNA reads TGTGCCAGCAGCTTAGTTCGGTTAAACACTGAAGCTTTCTTT. Its protein is CASSLVRLNTEAFF.

The V call is TRBV29-1, the J call TRBJ1-1; D may be TRBD1 (6 bases). V shed 8 bases and J shed 9 bases, with 16 bases lying between them. This CDR3 has 11 amino acids. The V gene's germline CDR1 is SQVTM and CDR2 ANQGSEA. The CDR3 is CSHMVGGKAFF. The CDR3 region has the DNA TGCAGCCACATGGTAGGGGGAAAAGCTTTCTTT.

This clone was counted only a few times. The gene calls are TRBV19 and TRBJ1-2, with 8 bases aligning to TRBD1. The length of the CDR3 is 13 residues. V lost 7 bases and J lost 11; bases outside the gene matches: 12. Germline CDR1 is LNHDA and CDR2 is SQIVND (reference sequence). CDR3 sequence (DNA): TGTGCCAGTATATCCTGGCCGACAGGGGAATACACCTTC. As protein: CASISWPTGEYTF.

V and J are TRBV5-5 and TRBJ2-7; D may be TRBD1 (6 bases). Trimming removed 1 base from V and 4 bases from J, with 12 bases in between. Germline lookup yields CDR1 SGHKS and CDR2 YYEKEE (reference sequence). The CDR3 spans 14 residues. The CDR3: CASSLNRVDYEQYF. For the CDR3, the DNA is TGTGCCAGCAGCTTGAACAGGGTGGATTACGAGCAGTACTTC.

The V gene is TRBV12-5, the J gene TRBJ1-2; tentatively, D is TRBD1 (5 bases). CDR1 and CDR2 (germline): LGHNT, FRNRAP. Trimming cost V 5 bases and J 4 bases, with 11 bases left between them. The CDR3 covers 13 residues. The DNA of the CDR3 is TGTGCTAGTGGTGCCTCGGGGGTCTATGGCTACACCTTC. Translation: CASGASGVYGYTF.

The chain couples TRBV19 to TRBJ2-4; 11 bases align to TRBD1. The CDR3 runs 16 residues. The germline V gene encodes CDR1 LNHDA and CDR2 SQIVND (reference sequence). J gave up 2 bases and V 7 bases, and 7 bases lay outside the gene matches. The CDR3 sequence: CASTPGQGATKNIQYF. The CDR3 coding sequence is TGTGCCAGTACCCCCGGACAGGGGGCGACCAAAAACATTCAGTACTTC.

The chain recombines TRBV2 with TRBJ2-3; 7 nucleotides match TRBD1. With V trimmed by 6 bases and J by 0 bases, 6 bases remained unmatched. CDR1 and CDR2 from the germline V gene are SNHLY and FYNNEI. The CDR3 has 15 amino acids. Written as DNA, the CDR3 is TGTGCCAGCAGCCCGACAGGGTTTAGCACAGATACGCAGTATTTT. It is translated as CASSPTGFSTDTQYF. Using reference TRBV2 and TRBJ2-3 for the parts outside the CDR3, the full variable domain is EPEVTQTPSHQVTQMGQEVILRCVPISNHLYFYWYRQILGQKVEFLVSFYNNEISEKSEIFDDQFSVERPDGSNFTLKIRSTKLEDSAMYFCASSPTGFSTDTQYFGPGTRLTVL.

This chain links TRBV6-1 with TRBJ2-1; TRBD2 aligns across 10 bases. V shed 4 bases, J shed 4 bases, and the junction held 16 bases outside the gene matches. CDR3 length: 19 residues. CDR1 is MNHNS and CDR2 is SASEGT in the germline V gene. The CDR3 DNA reads as TGTGCCAGCAGTGGTACAGGGACTAAGCTAGCGGGGGTGTACAATGAGCAGTTCTTC. Encoded protein: CASSGTGTKLAGVYNEQFF.

The V gene is TRBV7-9, the J gene TRBJ2-7; 8 positions match TRBD2. V shed 0 bases and J 4 bases; nucleotides not matched to a gene: 5. The V gene's germline CDR1 is SEHNR and CDR2 FQNEAQ (reference sequence). This CDR3 is built from 15 residues. Written as DNA, the CDR3 is TGTGCCAGCAGCTTAGCTAGCGGGACTGTATACGAGCAGTACTTC. This translates into CASSLASGTVYEQYF.

The chain joins TRBV5-1 to TRBJ1-4; maybe TRBD1 (5 bases). The V and J ends lost 3 bases and 10 bases respectively, with 16 bases between them. The germline V gene has CDR1 SGHRS and CDR2 YFSETQ. The CDR3 contains 14 residues. The CDR3 coding sequence is TGCGCCAGCAGCTCCGGGACCGGGGGAGGAAAACTGTTTTTT. It encodes CASSSGTGGGKLFF.

The rearrangement links TRBV27 to TRBJ2-1, with 9 bases fitting TRBD2. V was pared by 2 bases and J by 6 bases, with 8 bases of the junction left unmatched. The CDR3 consists of 16 residues. From germline, CDR1 is MNHEY and CDR2 SMNVEV (reference sequence). In DNA, the CDR3 is TGTGCCAGCAGTTTAGAACTAGCGGGCGGAACCAATGAGCAGTTCTTC. This gives the protein CASSLELAGGTNEQFF.

The gene calls are TRBV5-1 and TRBJ2-4, with TRBD2 identical over 9 bases. This CDR3 spans 16 amino acids. J gave up 1 base and V 3 bases, and 5 bases lay outside the gene matches. CDR1 is SGHRS and CDR2 is YFSETQ in the germline V gene. The DNA of the CDR3 is TGCGCCAGCAGCTGGACTAGCGATGCGGCCAAAAACATTCAGTACTTC. Translating gives CASSWTSDAAKNIQYF.

The table lists this clone with a few counts. The V call is TRBV30, the J call TRBJ1-1; D unclear. Trimming stripped 4 bases from V and 0 bases from J, with 3 bases between. The CDR3 extends over 11 amino acids. Per the germline V gene, CDR1 is GTSNPN and CDR2 is SVGIG (reference sequence). The CDR3: CAWTLNTEAFF. The CDR3 DNA reads TGTGCCTGGACATTGAACACTGAAGCTTTCTTT.

The J gene is TRBJ2-1, the V gene TRBV18, with 10 bases lining up with TRBD2. This CDR3 is built from 17 residues. The germline gives CDR1 KGHSH, CDR2 LQKENI. V lost 7 bases and J lost 3; bases outside the gene matches: 12. CDR3 sequence: CASFTVASGSVYNEQFF. For the CDR3, the DNA is TGTGCCAGCTTCACCGTCGCTAGCGGGAGTGTCTACAATGAGCAGTTCTTC.

The chain recombines TRBV18 with TRBJ2-1, with D maybe TRBD1 (8 bases). The CDR3 sequence is 15 residues long. Germline lookup yields CDR1 KGHSH and CDR2 LQKENI. With 10 bases removed from V and 4 bases from J, the gap between germline ends came to 20 bases. The DNA for the CDR3 is TGTGCCACCGCAGGGGGCGGGGGCCCGTACAATGAGCAGTTCTTC. Translated: CATAGGGGPYNEQFF.

J is TRBJ2-2 and V is TRBV6-4; D is undetermined. CDR3 length: 13 residues. The germline V gene encodes CDR1 MRHNA and CDR2 SNTAGT. V shed 2 bases and J shed 5 bases, with 6 bases lying between them. This CDR3 reads CASSDGETGELFF. CDR3 sequence (DNA): TGTGCCAGCAGTGACGGAGAAACCGGGGAGCTGTTTTTT.

The chain couples TRBV7-2 to TRBJ2-2, with a possible D match to TRBD2 (5 bases). V shed 2 bases and J shed 2 bases, with 12 bases lying between them. The germline V gene has CDR1 SGHTA and CDR2 FQGNSA. The CDR3 is 16 amino acids. As DNA, the CDR3 is TGTGCCAGCAGCTTAACCAGCGGCTCCAACACCGGGGAGCTGTTTTTT. Translated: CASSLTSGSNTGELFF.

This rearrangement joins TRBV27 to TRBJ1-1; weak D call: TRBD1 (6 bases). V was clipped by 3 bases and J by 0 bases, with 8 bases between them. This CDR3 comprises 14 residues. Germline V gene data show CDR1 as MNHEY and CDR2 as SMNVEV (reference sequence). The CDR3 region has the DNA TGTGCCAGCAGTTTCGAGGGGGTGAACACTGAAGCTTTCTTT. This sequence encodes CASSFEGVNTEAFF.

This chain uses TRBV6-5 with TRBJ1-2, with D maybe TRBD1 (6 bases). The germline gives CDR1 MNHEY, CDR2 SVGAGI. The CDR3 has 14 amino acids. The V end lost 6 bases, the J end lost 4 bases, and 15 bases lay between the germline ends. CDR3: CASRSGARSYGYTF. CDR3 nucleotides: TGTGCCAGCAGGTCAGGGGCGAGATCCTATGGCTACACCTTC.